This passage covers 17 T cell receptor beta chains from one sample sequenced in a study of blood T cell repertoires in COVID-19. Assay used: immunoSEQ multiplex PCR; TCRdb lists only in-frame clones, some missing. The sample yields about 220,000 clones, 60% to 85% seen once. Source material: peripheral blood. The origin of the receptors is a woman between 70 and 85 years old with acute or convalescent COVID-19.

The chain is built from TRBV25-1 and TRBJ1-2, with TRBD1 matching 7 bases. The ends lost 6 bases at V and 3 bases at J; junction bases unmatched: 10. This CDR3 has 15 amino acids. The V gene's germline CDR1 is MGHDK and CDR2 SYGVNS. CDR3 bases: TGTGCCAGCAGGGGCGGGCAGGGGACAGACTATGGCTACACCTTC. Amino acid sequence: CASRGGQGTDYGYTF.

The chain couples TRBV5-1 to TRBJ1-4; no clear D. CDR1 SGHRS and CDR2 YFSETQ come from the germline V gene. V was cut by 3 bases and J by 8 bases, with 17 bases left in between. This CDR3 spans 15 amino acids. This CDR3 reads CASSSTSGRSEKLFF. The CDR3 coding sequence is TGCGCCAGCAGCTCAACTTCTGGTCGGAGCGAAAAACTGTTTTTT.

V and J are TRBV6-5 and TRBJ2-1, with TRBD2 matching over 13 bases. After removal of 6 bases from V and 4 bases from J, the junction contained 3 bases not matched to a gene. This CDR3 has 15 residues. The germline V gene encodes CDR1 MNHEY and CDR2 SVGAGI. The CDR3 protein is CASRRLAGGYNEQFF. CDR3 nucleotide sequence: TGTGCCAGCAGGAGACTAGCGGGGGGTTACAATGAGCAGTTCTTC.

The CDR3 sequence is CASSQGGVDKNIQYF. CDR3 coding DNA: TGTGCCAGCAGCCAGGGGGGGGTGGATAAAAACATTCAGTACTTC. The chain combines TRBV3-1 (or the pseudogene TRBV3-2) with TRBJ2-4; 7 nucleotides align to TRBD2. Germline lookup yields CDR1 LGHDT and CDR2 YNNKEL (reference sequence). The V gene end was trimmed by 3 bases and the J gene end by 4 bases; junction bases not matched to a gene: 6. The CDR3 is 15 residues long.

V is TRBV5-1 and J is TRBJ2-1, with TRBD1 matching over 9 bases. The V gene's germline CDR1 is SGHRS and CDR2 YFSETQ. The CDR3 extends over 13 amino acids. V lost 6 bases, J lost 9 bases, and 7 bases stayed unmatched. CDR3 sequence (DNA): TGCGCCAGCACGAGTACAGGGGGCGGTGAGCAGTTCTTC. Protein: CASTSTGGGEQFF.

V gene TRBV6-5 combines with J gene TRBJ2-3, with TRBD2 matching 9 bases. Germline trimming cut 2 bases from V and 5 bases from J; bases unmatched to any gene: 8. There are 16 residues in the CDR3. CDR1 is MNHEY, CDR2 SVGAGI, per germline. Here the CDR3 DNA reads TGTGCCAGCAGTTACGGAGGCGGGGGGGCTGGAGATACGCAGTATTTT. This sequence encodes CASSYGGGGAGDTQYF.

The chain carries TRBV5-1 and TRBJ1-4; unclear D gene. The V end lost 0 bases, the J end lost 1 base, and 13 bases lay between the germline ends. The CDR3 length is 17 residues. CDR1 is SGHRS and CDR2 is YFSETQ in the germline V gene. Written as DNA, the CDR3 is TGCGCCAGCAGCTTGGCTCGCGGGGAGGGAACTAATGAAAAACTGTTTTTT. Protein: CASSLARGEGTNEKLFF.

The chain has TRBV4-1 and TRBJ2-1, with a weak D call TRBD2 (5 bases). In germline, CDR1 is MGHRA, CDR2 YSYEKL. There are 14 residues in the CDR3. The germline V and J ends were trimmed by 0 bases and 7 bases, with 10 bases remaining between them. CDR3 sequence: CASSQDYPGNEQFF. The DNA of the CDR3 is TGCGCCAGCAGCCAAGATTATCCGGGAAATGAGCAGTTCTTC.

This clone was found a few times. The V gene is TRBV7-6, the J gene TRBJ1-6, with no clear D. The CDR3 has 16 amino acids. Germline CDR1 SGHVS, CDR2 FNYEAQ. Trimming stripped 1 base from V and 3 bases from J, with 10 bases between. As DNA, the CDR3 is TGTGCCAGCAGCTTAGAGCCGGTCTACTATAATTCACCCCTCCACTTT. This codes for CASSLEPVYYNSPLHF.

This rearrangement joins TRBV6-5 to TRBJ1-2; D unclear. Germline CDR1 is MNHEY and CDR2 is SVGAGI. Trimming removed 10 bases from V and 11 bases from J, with 14 bases in between. The CDR3 is made up of 10 amino acids. The CDR3: CATYEVWYTF. As DNA, the CDR3 is TGTGCCACCTACGAGGTCTGGTACACCTTC.

The chain combines TRBV30 with TRBJ2-7; D perhaps matches TRBD1 (6 bases). Germline loops: CDR1 GTSNPN, CDR2 SVGIG (reference sequence). This CDR3 is built from 14 residues. V lost 5 bases to trimming and J lost 0 bases, with 14 bases between them. The CDR3 sequence is CAWRAQGGSYEQYV. The CDR3 DNA sequence: TGTGCCTGGCGTGCCCAAGGGGGCTCCTACGAGCAGTACGTC.

V gene TRBV29-1 combines with J gene TRBJ1-3; 12 bases match TRBD1. This CDR3 comprises 15 residues. CDR1 is SQVTM and CDR2 is ANQGSEA in the germline V gene. Trimming took 6 bases from V and 4 from J; bases not matched to a gene: 7. The CDR3 loop reads CSVAPGQGAGNTIYF. The CDR3 bases are TGCAGCGTCGCCCCGGGACAGGGGGCCGGAAACACCATATATTTT.

V usage is TRBV6-5 and J usage is TRBJ2-3, with 8 bases that match TRBD2. The CDR3 is made up of 14 amino acids. Germline trimming cut 2 bases from V and 5 bases from J; bases unmatched to any gene: 3. The germline V gene encodes CDR1 MNHEY and CDR2 SVGAGI. Here the CDR3 reads CASSYAGGGDTQYF. CDR3 sequence (DNA): TGTGCCAGCAGTTACGCGGGAGGCGGAGATACGCAGTATTTT.

The chain couples TRBV9 to TRBJ2-3; 12 bases agree with TRBD2. Germline CDR1 and CDR2: SGDLS and YYNGEE. J gave up 6 bases and V 4 bases, and 9 bases lay outside the gene matches. The CDR3 contains 16 residues. CDR3 bases: TGTGCCAGCAGCTCCGGACTAGCGGGGCCTCCCGATACGCAGTATTTT. Its translation is CASSSGLAGPPDTQYF.

J is TRBJ1-2 and V is TRBV28; 7 nucleotides line up with TRBD1. V lost 3 bases and J lost 5; bases outside the gene matches: 0. Germline loops: CDR1 MDHEN, CDR2 SYDVKM. The length of the CDR3 is 12 residues. CDR3 DNA sequence: TGTGCCAGCAGTTTGACAGGGTATGGCTACACCTTC. Protein: CASSLTGYGYTF.

J is TRBJ1-4 and V is TRBV21-1; whether TRBD1, the table's D call, matches the DNA was not checked. TRBV21-1 is deemed a pseudogene. The CDR3 contains 16 residues. The CDR3 reads CASSKDWTGSNEKLFF. CDR3 DNA sequence: TGTGCCAGCAGCAAAGATTGGACAGGGAGTAATGAAAAACTGTTTTTT.

A few counts support this clone. The chain employs TRBV7-9 and TRBJ2-2; 9 bases line up with TRBD1. There are 13 residues in the CDR3. The trim removed 6 bases at V and 6 bases at J, leaving 2 bases unmatched. Looked up from germline, CDR1 is SEHNR and CDR2 is FQNEAQ (reference sequence). The CDR3 nucleotides read TGTGCCAGCAGGGGACAGGGAGCCGGGGAGCTGTTTTTT. It is translated as CASRGQGAGELFF.